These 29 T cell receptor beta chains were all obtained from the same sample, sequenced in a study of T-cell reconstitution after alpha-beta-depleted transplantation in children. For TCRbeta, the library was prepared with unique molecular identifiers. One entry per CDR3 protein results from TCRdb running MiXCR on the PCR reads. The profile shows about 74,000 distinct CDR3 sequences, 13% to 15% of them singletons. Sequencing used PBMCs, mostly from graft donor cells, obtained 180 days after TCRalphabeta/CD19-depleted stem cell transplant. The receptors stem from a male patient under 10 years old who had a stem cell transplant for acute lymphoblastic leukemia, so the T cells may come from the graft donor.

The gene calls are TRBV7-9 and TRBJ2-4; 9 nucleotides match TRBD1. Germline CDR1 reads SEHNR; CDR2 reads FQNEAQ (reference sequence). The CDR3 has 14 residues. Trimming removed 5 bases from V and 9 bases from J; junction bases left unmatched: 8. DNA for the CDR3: TGTGCCAGCAGCCTTAACAGGGGGCTCGGCATTCAGTACTTC. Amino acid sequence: CASSLNRGLGIQYF.

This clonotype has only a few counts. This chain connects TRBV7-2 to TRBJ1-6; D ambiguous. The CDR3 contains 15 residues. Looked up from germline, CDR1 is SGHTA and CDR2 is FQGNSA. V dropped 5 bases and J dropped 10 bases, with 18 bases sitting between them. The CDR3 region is CASSQDSGVGSPLHF. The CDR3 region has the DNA TGTGCCAGCAGCCAAGATTCCGGGGTTGGGTCACCCCTCCACTTT.

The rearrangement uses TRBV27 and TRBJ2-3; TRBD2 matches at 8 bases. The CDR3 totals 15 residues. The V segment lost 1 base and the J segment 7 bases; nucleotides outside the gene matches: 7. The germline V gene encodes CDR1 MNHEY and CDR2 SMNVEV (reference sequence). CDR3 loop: CASSLLASGPYTQYF. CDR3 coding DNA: TGTGCCAGCAGTTTATTGGCTAGCGGGCCCTATACGCAGTATTTT.

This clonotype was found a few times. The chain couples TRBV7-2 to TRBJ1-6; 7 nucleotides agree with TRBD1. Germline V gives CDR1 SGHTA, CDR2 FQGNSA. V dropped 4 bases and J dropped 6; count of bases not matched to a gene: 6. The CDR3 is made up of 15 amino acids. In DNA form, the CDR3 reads TGTGCCAGCAGCTGGGGGGGACAGAGTAATTCACCCCTCCACTTT. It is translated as CASSWGGQSNSPLHF.

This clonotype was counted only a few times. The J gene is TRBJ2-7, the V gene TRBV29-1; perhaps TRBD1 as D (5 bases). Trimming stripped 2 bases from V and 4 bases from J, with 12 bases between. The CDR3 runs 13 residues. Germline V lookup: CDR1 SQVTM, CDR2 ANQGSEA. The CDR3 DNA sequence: TGCAGCGTTGAAACAGCGAAGGGGTACGAGCAGTACTTC. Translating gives CSVETAKGYEQYF.

CDR3 bases: TGTGCCAGCAGCAGCCCGCGGCGTCTCCAAGAGACCCAGTACTTC. Residues: CASSSPRRLQETQYF. This sequence joins TRBV7-9 and TRBJ2-5; no firm D call. The V end was cut by 5 bases, the J end by 1 base, with 14 bases between. There are 15 residues in the CDR3. Germline V gives CDR1 SEHNR, CDR2 FQNEAQ (reference sequence). Full variable domain (rest looked up from reference TRBV7-9 and TRBJ2-5): DTGVSQNPRHKITKRGQNVTFRCDPISEHNRLYWYRQTLGQGPEFLTYFQNEAQLEKSRLLSDRFSAERPKGSFSTLEIQRTEQGDSAMYLCASSSPRRLQETQYFGPGTRLLVL.

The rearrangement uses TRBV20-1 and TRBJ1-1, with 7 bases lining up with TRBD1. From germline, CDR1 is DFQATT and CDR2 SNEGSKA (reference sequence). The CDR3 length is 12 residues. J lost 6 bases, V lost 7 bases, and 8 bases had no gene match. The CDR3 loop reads CSGRGGLAEAFF. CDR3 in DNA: TGCAGTGGGAGAGGGGGCTTAGCTGAAGCTTTCTTT.

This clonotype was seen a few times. The chain's CDR3 is CASSQVGPSTGELFF. The CDR3 DNA is TGCGCCAGCAGCCAAGTCGGACCCTCTACCGGGGAGCTGTTTTTT. The genes are TRBV4-3 and TRBJ2-2, with D unresolved. This CDR3 has 15 residues. Germline V gives CDR1 LGHNA, CDR2 YSLEER. With 1 base removed from V and 5 bases from J, the gap between germline ends came to 11 bases.

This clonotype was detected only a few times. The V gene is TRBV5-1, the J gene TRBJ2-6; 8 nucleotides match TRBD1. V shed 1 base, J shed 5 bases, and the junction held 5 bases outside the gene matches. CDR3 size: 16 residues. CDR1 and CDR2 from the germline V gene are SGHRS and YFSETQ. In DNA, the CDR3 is TGCGCCAGCAGCTTGATAGGGACAGGCCGGGCCAACGTCCTGACTTTC. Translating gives CASSLIGTGRANVLTF. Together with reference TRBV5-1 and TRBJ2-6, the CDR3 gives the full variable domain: KAGVTQTPRYLIKTRGQQVTLSCSPISGHRSVSWYQQTPGQGLQFLFEYFSETQRNKGNFPGRFSGRQFSNSRSEMNVSTLELGDSALYLCASSLIGTGRANVLTFGAGSRLTVL.

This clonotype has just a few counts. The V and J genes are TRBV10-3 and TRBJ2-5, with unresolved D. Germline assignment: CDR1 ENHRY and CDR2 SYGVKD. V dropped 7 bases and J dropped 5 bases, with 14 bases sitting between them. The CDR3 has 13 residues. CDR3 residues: CAITSGPAETQYF. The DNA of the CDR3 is TGTGCCATCACCTCCGGGCCGGCGGAGACCCAGTACTTC.

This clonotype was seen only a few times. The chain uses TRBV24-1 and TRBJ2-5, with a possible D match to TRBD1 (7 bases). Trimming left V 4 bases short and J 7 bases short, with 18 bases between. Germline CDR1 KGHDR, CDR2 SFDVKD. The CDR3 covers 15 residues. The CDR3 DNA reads TGTGCCACCAGTGACTTGGACAGGACCGGGGGGACCCAGTACTTC. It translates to CATSDLDRTGGTQYF.

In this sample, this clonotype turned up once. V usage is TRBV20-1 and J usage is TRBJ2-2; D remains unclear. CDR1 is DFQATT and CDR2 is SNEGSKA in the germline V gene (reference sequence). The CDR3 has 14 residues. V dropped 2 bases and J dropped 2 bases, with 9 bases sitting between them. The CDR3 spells CSARKLGNTGELFF. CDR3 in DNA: TGCAGTGCTAGAAAATTAGGAAACACCGGGGAGCTGTTTTTT.

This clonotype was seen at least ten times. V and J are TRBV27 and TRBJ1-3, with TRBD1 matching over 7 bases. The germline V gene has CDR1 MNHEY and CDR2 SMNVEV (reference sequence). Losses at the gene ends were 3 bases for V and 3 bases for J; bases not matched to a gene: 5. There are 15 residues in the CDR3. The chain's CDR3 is CASSLDRNDGNTIYF. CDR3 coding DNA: TGTGCCAGCAGTTTGGACAGGAATGATGGAAACACCATATATTTT.

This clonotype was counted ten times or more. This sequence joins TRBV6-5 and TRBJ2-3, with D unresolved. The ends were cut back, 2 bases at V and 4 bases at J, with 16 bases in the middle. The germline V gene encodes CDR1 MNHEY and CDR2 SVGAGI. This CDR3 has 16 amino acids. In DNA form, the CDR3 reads TGTGCCAGCAGTTACGCCTCTTCTCAGCATCCAGATACGCAGTATTTT. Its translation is CASSYASSQHPDTQYF.

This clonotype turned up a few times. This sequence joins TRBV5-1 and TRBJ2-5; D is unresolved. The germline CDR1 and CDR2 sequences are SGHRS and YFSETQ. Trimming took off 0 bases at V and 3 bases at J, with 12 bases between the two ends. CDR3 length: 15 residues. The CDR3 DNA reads TGCGCCAGCAGCTTGGTTCTAGTTCATAAAGAGACCCAGTACTTC. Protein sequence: CASSLVLVHKETQYF.

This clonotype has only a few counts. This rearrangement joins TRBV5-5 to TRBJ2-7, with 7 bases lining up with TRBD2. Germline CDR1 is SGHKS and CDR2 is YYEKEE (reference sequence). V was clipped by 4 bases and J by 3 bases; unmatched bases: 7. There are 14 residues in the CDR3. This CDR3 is CASSQRGLCYEQYF. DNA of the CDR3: TGTGCCAGCAGCCAGCGGGGCCTTTGCTACGAGCAGTACTTC.

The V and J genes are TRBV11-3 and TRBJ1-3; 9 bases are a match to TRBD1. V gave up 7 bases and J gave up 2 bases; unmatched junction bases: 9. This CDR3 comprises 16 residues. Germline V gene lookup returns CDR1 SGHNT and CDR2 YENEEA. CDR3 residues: CASNRGQGKAGNTIYF. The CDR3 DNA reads TGTGCCAGCAACCGGGGACAGGGAAAAGCTGGAAACACCATATATTTT.

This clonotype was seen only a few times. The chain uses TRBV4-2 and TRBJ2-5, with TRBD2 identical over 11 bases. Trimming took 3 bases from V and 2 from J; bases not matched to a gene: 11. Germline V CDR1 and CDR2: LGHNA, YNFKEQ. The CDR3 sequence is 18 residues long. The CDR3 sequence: CASSQASGGYMLQETQYF. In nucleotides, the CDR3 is TGTGCCAGCAGCCAGGCTAGCGGGGGGTATATGTTGCAAGAGACCCAGTACTTC.

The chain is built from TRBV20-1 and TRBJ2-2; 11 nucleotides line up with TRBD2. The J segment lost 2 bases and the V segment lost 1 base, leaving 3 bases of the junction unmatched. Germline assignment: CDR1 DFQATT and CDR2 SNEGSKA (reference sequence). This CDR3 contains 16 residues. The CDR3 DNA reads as TGCAGTGCTAGAGGTGGGACTAGCGGTAACACCGGGGAGCTGTTTTTT. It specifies CSARGGTSGNTGELFF.

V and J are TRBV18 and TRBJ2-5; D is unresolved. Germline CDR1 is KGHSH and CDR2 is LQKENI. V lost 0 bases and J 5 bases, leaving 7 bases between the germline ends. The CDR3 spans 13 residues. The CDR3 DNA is TGTGCCAGCTCACCACCGAGTCTGGAGACCCAGTACTTC. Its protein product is CASSPPSLETQYF.

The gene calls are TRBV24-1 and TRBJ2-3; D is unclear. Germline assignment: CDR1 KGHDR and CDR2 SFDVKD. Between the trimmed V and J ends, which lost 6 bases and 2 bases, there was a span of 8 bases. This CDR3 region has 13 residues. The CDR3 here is CATSNSFTDTQYF. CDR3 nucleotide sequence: TGTGCCACCAGTAACAGCTTCACAGATACGCAGTATTTT.

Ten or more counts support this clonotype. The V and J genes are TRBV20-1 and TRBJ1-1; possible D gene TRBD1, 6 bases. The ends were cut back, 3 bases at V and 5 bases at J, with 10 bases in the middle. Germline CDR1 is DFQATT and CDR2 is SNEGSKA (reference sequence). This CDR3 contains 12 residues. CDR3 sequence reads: CSASVTGTEAFF. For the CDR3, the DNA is TGCAGTGCTAGCGTTACAGGGACTGAAGCTTTCTTT.

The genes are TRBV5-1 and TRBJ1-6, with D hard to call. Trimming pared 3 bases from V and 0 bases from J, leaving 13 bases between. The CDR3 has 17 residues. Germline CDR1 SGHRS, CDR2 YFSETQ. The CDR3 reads CASSSMAGSSYNSPLHF. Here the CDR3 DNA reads TGCGCCAGCAGCTCCATGGCGGGCAGCTCCTATAATTCACCCCTCCACTTT.

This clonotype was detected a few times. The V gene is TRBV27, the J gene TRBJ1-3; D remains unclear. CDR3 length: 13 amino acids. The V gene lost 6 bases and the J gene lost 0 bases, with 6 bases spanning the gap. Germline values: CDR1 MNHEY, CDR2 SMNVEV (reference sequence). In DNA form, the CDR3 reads TGTGCCAGCAGCCTCTCCTCTGGAAACACCATATATTTT. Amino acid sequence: CASSLSSGNTIYF.

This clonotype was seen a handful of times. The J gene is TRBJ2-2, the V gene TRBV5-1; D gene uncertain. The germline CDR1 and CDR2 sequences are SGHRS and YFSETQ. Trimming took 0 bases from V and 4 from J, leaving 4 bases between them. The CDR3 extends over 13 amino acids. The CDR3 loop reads CASSLVFTGELFF. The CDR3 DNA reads TGCGCCAGCAGCTTGGTATTCACCGGGGAGCTGTTTTTT.

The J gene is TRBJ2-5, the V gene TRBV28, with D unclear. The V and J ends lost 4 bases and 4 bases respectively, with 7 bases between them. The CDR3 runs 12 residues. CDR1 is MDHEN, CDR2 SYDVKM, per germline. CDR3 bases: TGTGCCAGCAGTTCCCGAGGAGAGACCCAGTACTTC. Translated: CASSSRGETQYF.

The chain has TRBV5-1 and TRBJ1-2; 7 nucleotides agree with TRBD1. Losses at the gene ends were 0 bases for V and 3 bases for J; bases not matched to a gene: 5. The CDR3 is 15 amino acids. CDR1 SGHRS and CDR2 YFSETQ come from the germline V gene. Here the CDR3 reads CASSLGGQLYYGYTF. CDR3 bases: TGCGCCAGCAGCTTGGGGGGACAGCTCTACTATGGCTACACCTTC.

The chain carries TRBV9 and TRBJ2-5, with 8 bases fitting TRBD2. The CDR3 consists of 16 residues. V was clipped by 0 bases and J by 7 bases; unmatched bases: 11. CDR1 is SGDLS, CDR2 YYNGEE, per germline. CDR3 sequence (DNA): TGTGCCAGCAGCGTAGGGCCCAGCGGGAGTGGAGGGACCCAGTACTTC. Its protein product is CASSVGPSGSGGTQYF.

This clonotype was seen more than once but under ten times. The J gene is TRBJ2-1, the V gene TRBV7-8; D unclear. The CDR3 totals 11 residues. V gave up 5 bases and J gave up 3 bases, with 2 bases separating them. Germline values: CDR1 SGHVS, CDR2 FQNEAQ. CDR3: CASSNYNEQFF. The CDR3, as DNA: TGTGCCAGCAGCAACTACAATGAGCAGTTCTTC.